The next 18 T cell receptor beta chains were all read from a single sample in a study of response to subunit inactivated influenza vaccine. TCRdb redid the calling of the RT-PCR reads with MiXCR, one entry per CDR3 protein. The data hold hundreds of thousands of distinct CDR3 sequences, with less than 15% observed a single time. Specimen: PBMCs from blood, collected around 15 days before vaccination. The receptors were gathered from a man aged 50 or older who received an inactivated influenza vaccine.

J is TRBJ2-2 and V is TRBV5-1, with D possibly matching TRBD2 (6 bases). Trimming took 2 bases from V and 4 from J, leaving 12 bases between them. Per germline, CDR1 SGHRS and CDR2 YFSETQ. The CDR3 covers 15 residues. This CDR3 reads CASSLLARLTGELFF. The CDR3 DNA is TGCGCCAGCAGCTTACTAGCTAGACTCACCGGGGAGCTGTTTTTT.

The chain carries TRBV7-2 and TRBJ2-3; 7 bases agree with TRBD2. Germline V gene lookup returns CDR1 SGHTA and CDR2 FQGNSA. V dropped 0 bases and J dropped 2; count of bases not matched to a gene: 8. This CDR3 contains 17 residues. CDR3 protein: CASSLAPLALHTDTQYF. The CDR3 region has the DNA TGTGCCAGCAGCTTAGCTCCACTAGCGCTACACACAGATACGCAGTATTTT.

CDR3 nucleotide sequence: TGTGCCAGCAGTTACTTGCAGGGTGTGTCCAATCAGCCCCAGCATTTT. Its translation is CASSYLQGVSNQPQHF. V is TRBV6-2 or TRBV6-3 and J is TRBJ1-5; tentative D call: TRBD1 (5 bases). Germline V gives CDR1 MNHEY, CDR2 SVGEGT. This CDR3 comprises 16 residues. V was pared by 1 base and J by 3 bases, with 13 bases between.

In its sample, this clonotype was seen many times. The CDR3 loop reads CASSTHTDTQYF. Written as DNA, the CDR3 is TGTGCCAGCAGCACTCACACAGATACGCAGTATTTT. The chain recombines TRBV7-9 with TRBJ2-3, with D hard to call. Trimming left V 5 bases short and J 2 bases short, with 5 bases between. CDR1 SEHNR and CDR2 FQNEAQ come from the germline V gene (reference sequence). The CDR3 has 12 amino acids.

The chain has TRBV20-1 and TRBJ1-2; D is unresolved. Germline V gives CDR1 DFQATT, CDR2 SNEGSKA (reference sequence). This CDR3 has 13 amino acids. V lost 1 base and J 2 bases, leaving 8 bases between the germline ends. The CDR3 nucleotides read TGCAGTGCTAGAGTAAACACAAACTATGGCTACACCTTC. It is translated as CSARVNTNYGYTF.

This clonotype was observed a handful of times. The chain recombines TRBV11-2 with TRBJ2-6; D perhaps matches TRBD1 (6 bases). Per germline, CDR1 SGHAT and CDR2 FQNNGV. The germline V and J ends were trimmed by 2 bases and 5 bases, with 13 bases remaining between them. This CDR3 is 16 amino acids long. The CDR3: CASSLSLGGRANVLTF. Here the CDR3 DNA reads TGTGCCAGCAGCTTATCCTTAGGGGGACGGGCCAACGTCCTGACTTTC.

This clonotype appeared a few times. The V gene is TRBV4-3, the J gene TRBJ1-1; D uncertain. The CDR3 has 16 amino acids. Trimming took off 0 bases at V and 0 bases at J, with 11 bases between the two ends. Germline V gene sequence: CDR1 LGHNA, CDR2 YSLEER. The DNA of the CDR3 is TGCGCCAGCAGCCAAGACAGCCAACCCATGAACACTGAAGCTTTCTTT. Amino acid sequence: CASSQDSQPMNTEAFF.

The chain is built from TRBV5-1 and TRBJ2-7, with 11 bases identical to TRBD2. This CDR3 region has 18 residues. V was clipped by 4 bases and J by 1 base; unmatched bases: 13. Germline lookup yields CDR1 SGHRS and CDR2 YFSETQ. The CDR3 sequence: CASSGGGTSGGPSYEQYF. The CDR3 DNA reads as TGCGCCAGCAGCGGCGGAGGAACTAGCGGGGGCCCTTCCTACGAGCAGTACTTC.

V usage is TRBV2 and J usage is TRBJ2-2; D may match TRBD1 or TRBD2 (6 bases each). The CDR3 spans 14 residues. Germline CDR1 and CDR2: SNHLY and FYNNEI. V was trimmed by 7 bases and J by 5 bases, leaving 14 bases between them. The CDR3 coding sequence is TGTGCCAGCAAGGACAGCCGGGGGACCGGGGAGCTGTTTTTT. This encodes CASKDSRGTGELFF.

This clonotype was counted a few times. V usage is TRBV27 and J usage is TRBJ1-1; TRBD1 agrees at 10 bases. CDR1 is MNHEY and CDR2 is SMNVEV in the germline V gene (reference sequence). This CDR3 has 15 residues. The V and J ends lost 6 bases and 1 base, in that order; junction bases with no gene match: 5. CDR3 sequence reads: CASSLTGGQNTEAFF. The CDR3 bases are TGTGCCAGCAGCCTGACAGGGGGCCAGAACACTGAAGCTTTCTTT.

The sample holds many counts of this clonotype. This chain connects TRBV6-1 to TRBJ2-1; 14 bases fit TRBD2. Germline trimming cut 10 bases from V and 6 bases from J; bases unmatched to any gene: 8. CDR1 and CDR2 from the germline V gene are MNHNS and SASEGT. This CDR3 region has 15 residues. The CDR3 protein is CATATSGGVGNEQFF. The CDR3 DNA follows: TGTGCCACCGCGACTAGCGGGGGGGTAGGCAATGAGCAGTTCTTC.

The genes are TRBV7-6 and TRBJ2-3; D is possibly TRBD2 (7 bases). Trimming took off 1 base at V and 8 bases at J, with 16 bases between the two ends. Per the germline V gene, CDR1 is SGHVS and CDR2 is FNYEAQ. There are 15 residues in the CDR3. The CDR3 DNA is TGTGCCAGCAGCTTAGAGGGGGGGGCAATAGTTACGCAGTATTTT. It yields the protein CASSLEGGAIVTQYF. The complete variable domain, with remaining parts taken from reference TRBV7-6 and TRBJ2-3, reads GAGVSQSPRYKVTKRGQDVALRCDPISGHVSLYWYRQALGQGPEFLTYFNYEAQQDKSGLPNDRFSAERPEGSISTLTIQRTEQRDSAMYRCASSLEGGAIVTQYFGPGTRLTVL.

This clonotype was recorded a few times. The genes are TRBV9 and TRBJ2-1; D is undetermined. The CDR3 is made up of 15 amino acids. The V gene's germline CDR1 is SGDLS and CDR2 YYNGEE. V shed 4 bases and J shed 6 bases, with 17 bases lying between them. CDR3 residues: CASSSNSYIGNEQFF. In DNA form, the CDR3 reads TGTGCCAGCAGCTCCAATAGCTATATCGGCAATGAGCAGTTCTTC.

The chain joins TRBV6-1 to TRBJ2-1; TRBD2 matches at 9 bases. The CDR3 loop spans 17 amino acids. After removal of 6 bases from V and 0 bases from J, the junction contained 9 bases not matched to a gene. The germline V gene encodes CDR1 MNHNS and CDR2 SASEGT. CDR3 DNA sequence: TGTGCCAGCAGCTCATTTAGCGGGGGAACCTCCTACAATGAGCAGTTCTTC. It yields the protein CASSSFSGGTSYNEQFF.

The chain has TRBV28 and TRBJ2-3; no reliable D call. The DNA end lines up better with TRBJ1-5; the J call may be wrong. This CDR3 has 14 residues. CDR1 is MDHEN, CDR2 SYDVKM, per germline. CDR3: CASSRLYNTDTQHF. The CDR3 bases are TGTGCCAGCAGTCGCCTCTACAACACAGATACGCAGCATTTT.

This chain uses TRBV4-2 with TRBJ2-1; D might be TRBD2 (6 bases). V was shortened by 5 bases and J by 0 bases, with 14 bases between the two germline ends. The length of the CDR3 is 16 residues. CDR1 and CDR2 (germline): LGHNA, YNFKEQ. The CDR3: CASSAGPGDSYNEQFF. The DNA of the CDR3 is TGTGCCAGCAGCGCAGGACCGGGGGACTCCTACAATGAGCAGTTCTTC.

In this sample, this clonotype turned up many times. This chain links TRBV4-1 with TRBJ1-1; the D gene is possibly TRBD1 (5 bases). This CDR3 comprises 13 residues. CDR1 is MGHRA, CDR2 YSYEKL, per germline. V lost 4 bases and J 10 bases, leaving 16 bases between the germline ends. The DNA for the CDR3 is TGCGCCAGCAGCCCCTCCAAGGGGTACGCAGCTTTCTTT. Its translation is CASSPSKGYAAFF.

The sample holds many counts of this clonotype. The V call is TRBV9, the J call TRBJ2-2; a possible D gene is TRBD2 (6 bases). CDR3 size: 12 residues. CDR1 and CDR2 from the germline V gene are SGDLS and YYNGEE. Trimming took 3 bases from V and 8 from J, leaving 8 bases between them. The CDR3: CASSGGTGELFF. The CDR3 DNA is TGTGCCAGCAGCGGGGGGACTGGGGAGCTGTTTTTT.